The 4 T cell receptor beta chains reported below all come from one sample, sequenced in a study of human T cells and chemical hapten exposure (dated by TCRdb to 2020 to 2022). Library preparation used RACE. TCRdb lists the instrument as NextSeq 500. The public reads were run again by TCRdb, first through fastp at Q25 and then through MiXCR, and only productive beta chains were kept. Here each entry gathers all rows of one CDR3 protein and keeps the most common genes and DNA. The table for this sample lists 75,000 to 100,000 distinct CDR3 sequences; about an eighth of them were counted only once. The ten biggest clones cover around 3.2% of the sample. This sample's time point label indicates: patch test 1, 2 weeks after DPC sensitization. What this sample's treatment or condition label stands for: therapeutic diphenylcyclopropenone sensitization with weekly scalp DPC. The sample consisted of whole blood, taken in connection with sensitization to the hapten diphenylcyclopropenone (DPC). Receptors originate from a woman in her sixties with alopecia areata. Some clones in this sample may be carry-over from other donors' samples.

With regard to this clonotype: A single base separates this from a much larger clone, so it may be a read error. The chain combines TRBV7-8 with TRBJ1-1; 9 nucleotides align to TRBD1. Germline V gene lookup returns CDR1 SGHVS and CDR2 FQNEAQ. Trimming took 5 bases from V and 4 from J; bases not matched to a gene: 8. The CDR3 sequence is 15 residues long. The CDR3 nucleotides are TGTGCCAGCAGCCTGAGGGACAGGGCGTTCACTGAAGCTTTCTTT. Its protein is CASSLRDRAFTEAFF.

V usage is TRBV5-4 and J usage is TRBJ2-3; 7 bases are shared with TRBD1. Germline V CDR1 and CDR2: SGHNT, YYREEE (reference sequence). The CDR3 consists of 15 residues. With 4 bases clipped from V and 3 bases from J, the junction kept 8 bases outside the gene matches. The DNA for the CDR3 is TGTGCCAGCAGCACAGTCTCCAGGGGGACAGATACGCAGTATTTT. Protein product: CASSTVSRGTDTQYF.

This clonotype was recorded a few times. This chain uses TRBV29-1 with TRBJ2-3; 11 bases agree with TRBD2. CDR1 and CDR2 from the germline V gene are SQVTM and ANQGSEA. This CDR3 comprises 15 residues. The junction had 1 base not matched to a gene; V was cut back by 1 base and J by 1 base. CDR3 sequence: CSVEVLAGGTDTQYF. Written as DNA, the CDR3 is TGCAGCGTTGAAGTACTAGCGGGGGGCACAGATACGCAGTATTTT.

This clonotype occurred many times. This chain uses TRBV5-1 with TRBJ2-7; no clear D gene. From germline, CDR1 is SGHRS and CDR2 YFSETQ. The V gene lost 4 bases and the J gene lost 2 bases, with 16 bases spanning the gap. The CDR3 length is 15 residues. CDR3 sequence: CASSPRYTGTYEQYF. CDR3 bases: TGCGCCAGCAGCCCGCGGTACACGGGCACCTACGAGCAGTACTTC. The variable domain in full, with the rest retrieved from reference TRBV5-1 and TRBJ2-7, is KAGVTQTPRYLIKTRGQQVTLSCSPISGHRSVSWYQQTPGQGLQFLFEYFSETQRNKGNFPGRFSGRQFSNSRSEMNVSTLELGDSALYLCASSPRYTGTYEQYFGPGTRLTVT.